The 18 T cell receptor beta chains in this list originate from one sample, sequenced in a study of blood T cells in healthy people across ages (dated by TCRdb to between 2015 and 2017). The method was 5' RACE. Sequencing took place on an Illumina HiSeq 2500. A second about 7 to 12 cycle PCR used a sample-barcoded 5' primer and a J-beta primer mix. The raw public reads went through TCRdb reprocessing: fastp at Q25, MiXCR clone calling, in-frame beta chains kept. Every entry covers one CDR3 protein and lists the most common genes and DNA from its rows. Here the sample has hundreds of thousands of distinct CDR3 sequences; roughly 30% occur a single time. The ten largest clones add up to 15% to 17% of the sample. Source material: blood. Receptors were obtained from a woman of 80 years or more in good health.

This clonotype was counted many times. The rearrangement uses TRBV10-3 and TRBJ1-5; D is unclear. The CDR3 covers 15 residues. Germline V gives CDR1 ENHRY, CDR2 SYGVKD. With 2 bases removed from V and 3 bases from J, the gap between germline ends came to 11 bases. CDR3 bases: TGTGCCATCAGTGAGGGGCGGGCCTCCAATCAGCCCCAGCATTTT. The encoded protein is CAISEGRASNQPQHF.

This clonotype was seen repeatedly, ten times or more. This chain uses TRBV6-2 or TRBV6-3 with TRBJ2-4; D is unclear. The end of the DNA aligns better with TRBJ2-7, so the J call may be wrong. The CDR3 sequence is 10 residues long. Germline lookup yields CDR1 MNHEY and CDR2 SVGEGT. The CDR3 spells CASSGIEQYF. The CDR3 region has the DNA TGTGCCAGCAGTGGAATCGAGCAGTACTTC.

This clonotype was picked up many times. J is TRBJ2-7 and V is TRBV12-3 or TRBV12-4; D possibly corresponds to TRBD1 (6 bases). Deletions cut 5 bases from V and 3 bases from J, with 23 bases between. CDR3 size: 17 residues. In DNA form, the CDR3 reads TGTGCCAGCAGTCCCTACCGGGGCCAGGGGAGAGTCTACGAGCAGTACTTC. Translating gives CASSPYRGQGRVYEQYF.

This clonotype was detected many times. The chain recombines TRBV11-2 with TRBJ2-4, with 8 nucleotides matching TRBD1. V lost 0 bases, J lost 4 bases, and 5 bases stayed unmatched. CDR3 size: 16 residues. Germline loops: CDR1 SGHAT, CDR2 FQNNGV. The CDR3 sequence is CASSLDGWDRKNIQYF. The CDR3 DNA reads as TGTGCCAGCAGCTTAGATGGGTGGGACAGGAAAAACATTCAGTACTTC. Looking up the rest from reference TRBV11-2 and TRBJ2-4 gives the full variable domain: EAGVAQSPRYKIIEKRQSVAFWCNPISGHATLYWYQQILGQGPKLLIQFQNNGVVDDSQLPKDRFSAERLKGVDSTLKIQPAKLEDSAVYLCASSLDGWDRKNIQYFGAGTRLSVL.

There are many counts of this clonotype. The chain carries TRBV7-2 and TRBJ2-1; 9 nucleotides line up with TRBD2. The CDR3 sequence is 16 residues long. V was pared by 0 bases and J by 7 bases, with 7 bases of the junction left unmatched. Germline V gene sequence: CDR1 SGHTA, CDR2 FQGNSA. The CDR3 here is CASSLAGGGAYNEQFF. CDR3 DNA sequence: TGTGCCAGCAGCTTAGCCGGCGGGGGGGCTTATAATGAGCAGTTCTTC.

On this clonotype itself: This may be a read error: a much more frequent sequence differs by one nucleotide. CDR3 sequence reads: CASSQEWKDIGSGANVLTF. CDR3 in DNA: TGCGCCAGCAGCCAAGAATGGAAAGACATAGGCTCTGGGGCCAACGTCCTGACTTTC. V gene TRBV4-1 combines with J gene TRBJ2-6; no clear D gene. The CDR3 contains 19 residues. V was trimmed by 0 bases and J by 0 bases, leaving 15 bases between them. Looked up from germline, CDR1 is MGHRA and CDR2 is YSYEKL.

This clonotype was recorded many times. The chain links TRBV7-2 to TRBJ2-5; TRBD2 is a possible D gene (6 bases). Trimming shortened V by 1 base and J by 4 bases, and 10 bases separated the two germline ends. Per germline, CDR1 SGHTA and CDR2 FQGNSA. The CDR3 sequence is 14 residues long. This chain's CDR3 is CASSLGGDRETQYF. CDR3 DNA: TGTGCCAGCAGCTTAGGGGGGGATAGAGAGACCCAGTACTTC.

The table lists this clonotype with many counts. The chain has TRBV10-3 and TRBJ1-2, with D uncertain. Trimming took off 0 bases at V and 6 bases at J, with 2 bases between the two ends. This CDR3 spans 11 amino acids. Germline V lookup: CDR1 ENHRY, CDR2 SYGVKD. CDR3 DNA sequence: TGTGCCATCAGTGAGTCGAATGGCTACACCTTC. This encodes CAISESNGYTF.

The genes are TRBV5-1 and TRBJ1-5; no reliable D call. CDR1 and CDR2 from the germline V gene are SGHRS and YFSETQ. CDR3 length equals 13 residues. Trimming removed 2 bases at V and 7 bases at J, with 10 bases between. Written as DNA, the CDR3 is TGCGCCAGCAGCTTTTCTTCTGACCAGCCCCAGCATTTT. Its protein is CASSFSSDQPQHF.

This clonotype was recorded at least ten times. The chain carries TRBV30 and TRBJ1-1; D not resolved. The CDR3 is 15 residues long. Trimming removed 0 bases at V and 0 bases at J, with 11 bases between. The germline CDR1 and CDR2 sequences are GTSNPN and SVGIG (reference sequence). CDR3 sequence (DNA): TGTGCCTGGAGTGTATTTGGCGCCTTGAACACTGAAGCTTTCTTT. Residues: CAWSVFGALNTEAFF.

The chain uses TRBV30 and TRBJ1-2; 8 bases line up with TRBD1. V lost 3 bases and J lost 2; bases outside the gene matches: 5. The CDR3 is 14 amino acids. Germline V gene sequence: CDR1 GTSNPN, CDR2 SVGIG (reference sequence). The CDR3 region has the DNA TGTGCCTGGAGGAACAGGGGGAACAACTATGGCTACACCTTC. Its translation: CAWRNRGNNYGYTF. The complete variable domain, with remaining parts taken from reference TRBV30 and TRBJ1-2, reads SQTIHQWPATLVQPVGSPLSLECTVEGTSNPNLYWYRQAAGRGLQLLFYSVGIGQISSEVPQNLSASRPQDRQFILSSKKLLLSDSGFYLCAWRNRGNNYGYTFGSGTRLTVV.

Comment on this clonotype: Compared with germline, one end of the junction differs, possibly owing to a read error. The chain combines TRBV3-1 with TRBJ1-5; possible D gene TRBD1, 6 bases. The CDR3 spans 17 residues. Germline V lookup: CDR1 LGHDT, CDR2 YNNKEL (reference sequence). For the CDR3, the DNA is TGTGCCAACAGCTTACACAGGGATACTGGTCGCAATCAGCCCCAGCATTTT. This sequence encodes CANSLHRDTGRNQPQHF.

This clonotype showed up many times. CDR3 residues: CASSKDRAGGYTF. The CDR3 DNA is TGTGCCAGCAGTAAGGACAGGGCCGGTGGCTACACCTTC. This chain uses TRBV12-3 or TRBV12-4 with TRBJ1-2; TRBD1 matches 8 bases. V lost 5 bases and J lost 7; bases outside the gene matches: 6. CDR3 size: 13 residues.

This clonotype was counted only a few times. The chain uses TRBV30 and TRBJ2-7; 9 bases align to TRBD1. Germline V gene data show CDR1 as GTSNPN and CDR2 as SVGIG (reference sequence). The CDR3 consists of 15 residues. V lost 1 base, J lost 0 bases, and 4 bases stayed unmatched. Here the CDR3 reads CAWSGTGQGSYEQYF. CDR3 nucleotide sequence: TGTGCCTGGAGTGGGACGGGACAGGGCTCCTACGAGCAGTACTTC. Looking up the rest from reference TRBV30 and TRBJ2-7 gives the full variable domain: SQTIHQWPATLVQPVGSPLSLECTVEGTSNPNLYWYRQAAGRGLQLLFYSVGIGQISSEVPQNLSASRPQDRQFILSSKKLLLSDSGFYLCAWSGTGQGSYEQYFGPGTRLTVT.

This clonotype was counted at least ten times. The genes are TRBV3-1 and TRBJ2-7; 7 positions agree with TRBD2. Germline lookup yields CDR1 LGHDT and CDR2 YNNKEL (reference sequence). The CDR3 extends over 15 amino acids. The V segment lost 6 bases and the J segment 0 bases; nucleotides outside the gene matches: 8. The CDR3 here is CASSWGGRNSYEQYF. DNA for the CDR3: TGTGCCAGCAGTTGGGGGGGACGGAACTCCTACGAGCAGTACTTC.

The chain couples TRBV20-1 to TRBJ1-2, with D possibly TRBD1 on 6 matching bases. The CDR3 length is 15 residues. V was cut by 0 bases and J by 8 bases, with 19 bases left in between. Germline V gene data show CDR1 as DFQATT and CDR2 as SNEGSKA (reference sequence). CDR3: CSARERAGHRAGYTF. Written as DNA, the CDR3 is TGCAGTGCTAGAGAGAGAGCGGGACATAGGGCGGGCTACACCTTC.

This clonotype was seen repeatedly, ten times or more. The chain uses TRBV5-6 and TRBJ2-3; TRBD1 is a possible D gene (5 bases). The CDR3 totals 15 residues. Germline CDR1 and CDR2: SGHDT and YYEEEE. Trimming shortened V by 2 bases and J by 2 bases, and 12 bases separated the two germline ends. The CDR3 DNA reads as TGTGCCAGCAGCTTCCTCCAGGGAATCACAGATACGCAGTATTTT. Amino acids: CASSFLQGITDTQYF.

The CDR3 protein is CASSYLTSGRDTQYF. The CDR3, as DNA: TGTGCCAGCAGTTATCTGACTAGCGGGAGAGATACGCAGTATTTT. The J gene is TRBJ2-3, the V gene TRBV6-5; 12 nucleotides line up with TRBD2. From germline, CDR1 is MNHEY and CDR2 SVGAGI. V dropped 3 bases and J dropped 5; count of bases not matched to a gene: 3. The CDR3 runs 15 residues.